The 24 T cell receptor beta chains below come from one sample, sequenced in a study of cytomegalovirus exposure and HLA in healthy donors. PCR amplification relied on 60 Vbeta primers (plus 13 Jbeta primers). Sequenced by immunoSEQ multiplex PCR; TCRdb stores in-frame clones only, minus some. The sample carries some 200,000 clones, roughly 80% recorded once. What was sequenced was PBMCs. These receptors were taken from a man aged 50-60 years in good health and CMV-seronegative.

This chain connects TRBV6-5 to TRBJ1-5; TRBD1 matches 10 bases. J was trimmed by 6 bases and V by 6 bases; bases with no gene match: 8. The CDR3 is 15 residues long. Germline V gene sequence: CDR1 MNHEY, CDR2 SVGAGI. The CDR3 region is CASRPQGTGVQPQHF. The CDR3 DNA follows: TGTGCCAGCAGGCCCCAGGGGACAGGGGTTCAGCCCCAGCATTTT.

The chain joins TRBV4-3 to TRBJ2-7, with D possibly being TRBD2 (5 bases). Per the germline V gene, CDR1 is LGHNA and CDR2 is YSLEER. The CDR3 extends over 13 amino acids. Trimming shortened V by 3 bases and J by 1 base, and 7 bases separated the two germline ends. The CDR3 region has the DNA TGCGCCAGCAGCCAGCGGGTATCCTACGAGCAGTACTTC. Its protein product is CASSQRVSYEQYF.

The chain has TRBV7-9 and TRBJ2-2; 9 bases are shared with TRBD2. Losses at the gene ends were 3 bases for V and 5 bases for J; bases not matched to a gene: 1. Germline loops: CDR1 SEHNR, CDR2 FQNEAQ (reference sequence). The CDR3 spans 14 residues. In DNA form, the CDR3 reads TGTGCCAGCAGCTTCACTAGCGGGACCGGGGAGCTGTTTTTT. Its protein product is CASSFTSGTGELFF.

The chain is built from TRBV6-1 and TRBJ1-3; no clear D. The V end was cut by 2 bases, the J end by 1 base, with 3 bases between. Looked up from germline, CDR1 is MNHNS and CDR2 is SASEGT. The CDR3 length is 13 residues. DNA for the CDR3: TGTGCCAGCAGTGAACAGTCTGGAAACACCATATATTTT. Amino acid sequence: CASSEQSGNTIYF.

This chain connects TRBV29-1 to TRBJ2-1; possibly TRBD2 for D (5 bases). This CDR3 has 14 residues. The V end was cut by 4 bases, the J end by 0 bases, with 10 bases between. In germline, CDR1 is SQVTM, CDR2 ANQGSEA. CDR3 protein: CSVVRGNSYNEQFF. For the CDR3, the DNA is TGCAGCGTTGTCAGAGGGAACTCCTACAATGAGCAGTTCTTC.

The chain has TRBV7-3 and TRBJ2-3, with 11 nucleotides matching TRBD2. This CDR3 region has 15 residues. The V segment lost 3 bases and the J segment 6 bases; nucleotides outside the gene matches: 5. CDR1 and CDR2 from the germline V gene are SGHTA and FQGTGA. This CDR3 reads CASSFNSGGADTQYF. CDR3 in DNA: TGTGCCAGCAGCTTTAATAGCGGGGGGGCGGATACGCAGTATTTT.

This chain connects TRBV11-1 to TRBJ2-5, with 7 bases lining up with TRBD1. Per germline, CDR1 SGHAT and CDR2 FQDESV (reference sequence). Losses at the gene ends were 5 bases for V and 1 base for J; bases not matched to a gene: 1. CDR3 length: 13 residues. In nucleotides, the CDR3 is TGTGCCAGCAGCGACAGGGTCCAAGAGACCCAGTACTTC. Residues: CASSDRVQETQYF.

The chain links TRBV5-4 to TRBJ1-1; 7 nucleotides match TRBD1. The CDR3 consists of 14 residues. J lost 11 bases, V lost 0 bases, and 10 bases had no gene match. Germline V CDR1 and CDR2: SGHNT, YYREEE (reference sequence). The CDR3 loop is CASSLDVQGGVAFF. The CDR3 DNA sequence: TGTGCCAGCAGCTTGGACGTTCAAGGGGGCGTCGCTTTCTTT.

The gene calls are TRBV10-3 and TRBJ1-2; 7 bases match TRBD1. V shed 5 bases and J 3 bases; nucleotides not matched to a gene: 3. The CDR3 runs 13 residues. In germline, CDR1 is ENHRY, CDR2 SYGVKD. The CDR3 sequence: CAISTGEDYGYTF. CDR3 nucleotides: TGTGCCATCAGTACAGGGGAGGACTATGGCTACACCTTC.

The rearrangement links TRBV7-2 to TRBJ1-5; the match to TRBD1 covers 7 bases. The CDR3 consists of 19 residues. V gave up 2 bases and J gave up 0 bases; unmatched junction bases: 13. Germline V gene sequence: CDR1 SGHTA, CDR2 FQGNSA. The CDR3 reads CASSLRRGGPLYSNQPQHF. CDR3 coding DNA: TGTGCCAGCAGCTTAAGGAGAGGGGGCCCACTCTATAGCAATCAGCCCCAGCATTTT.

The chain employs TRBV5-4 and TRBJ2-2, with 11 bases identical to TRBD2. Germline V gene data show CDR1 as SGHNT and CDR2 as YYREEE (reference sequence). The CDR3 is made up of 17 amino acids. The ends lost 4 bases at V and 8 bases at J; junction bases unmatched: 13. The CDR3 coding sequence is TGTGCCAGCAGCGGGGGACTAGCGGACGCTTCGGCTGGGGAGCTGTTTTTT. It codes for CASSGGLADASAGELFF.

The chain carries TRBV19 and TRBJ2-6; D gene ambiguous. Per the germline V gene, CDR1 is LNHDA and CDR2 is SQIVND (reference sequence). The CDR3 covers 13 residues. Trimming removed 7 bases from V and 1 base from J, with 5 bases in between. Here the CDR3 reads CASMRSGANVLTF. The CDR3 DNA sequence: TGTGCCAGTATGCGGTCTGGGGCCAACGTCCTGACTTTC.

The V call is TRBV7-8, the J call TRBJ1-2; TRBD1 aligns across 10 bases. Trimming at V came to 1 base and at J to 5 bases, leaving 1 base not matched to a gene. Germline V gives CDR1 SGHVS, CDR2 FQNEAQ. The length of the CDR3 is 14 residues. CDR3 protein: CASSLGGQGYGYTF. CDR3 nucleotide sequence: TGTGCCAGCAGCTTAGGGGGACAGGGGTATGGCTACACCTTC.

The V call is TRBV7-6, the J call TRBJ1-3; no clear D. The CDR3 is 15 residues long. Between the trimmed V and J ends, which lost 1 base and 0 bases, there was a span of 7 bases. Germline CDR1 is SGHVS and CDR2 is FNYEAQ. The CDR3 loop reads CASSLGASSGNTIYF. The CDR3, as DNA: TGTGCCAGCAGCTTAGGGGCCAGCTCTGGAAACACCATATATTTT. The full variable domain, completed using reference TRBV7-6 and TRBJ1-3, is GAGVSQSPRYKVTKRGQDVALRCDPISGHVSLYWYRQALGQGPEFLTYFNYEAQQDKSGLPNDRFSAERPEGSISTLTIQRTEQRDSAMYRCASSLGASSGNTIYFGEGSWLTVV.

This rearrangement joins TRBV7-9 to TRBJ2-1; tentatively, D is TRBD1 (6 bases). Trimming shortened V by 5 bases and J by 5 bases, and 16 bases separated the two germline ends. The CDR3 is made up of 15 amino acids. CDR1 and CDR2 (germline): SEHNR, FQNEAQ (reference sequence). For the CDR3, the DNA is TGTGCCAGCAGCCCACAAACAGGGACCCACAATGAGCAGTTCTTC. Translated: CASSPQTGTHNEQFF. The full variable domain, its missing parts supplied by reference TRBV7-9 and TRBJ2-1, is DTGVSQNPRHKITKRGQNVTFRCDPISEHNRLYWYRQTLGQGPEFLTYFQNEAQLEKSRLLSDRFSAERPKGSFSTLEIQRTEQGDSAMYLCASSPQTGTHNEQFFGPGTRLTVL.

The rearrangement uses TRBV7-9 and TRBJ2-1; D is uncertain. Per germline, CDR1 SEHNR and CDR2 FQNEAQ (reference sequence). V dropped 4 bases and J dropped 8 bases, with 9 bases sitting between them. The CDR3 extends over 12 amino acids. As DNA, the CDR3 is TGTGCCAGCAGCTCACTACGGGATGAGCAGTTCTTC. Translated: CASSSLRDEQFF.

The V and J genes are TRBV7-2 and TRBJ2-7, with D possibly matching TRBD2 (5 bases). V lost 3 bases, J lost 6 bases, and 15 bases lay in between. The CDR3 runs 14 residues. Germline V gene data show CDR1 as SGHTA and CDR2 as FQGNSA. CDR3: CASSFWSEGGEQYF. The CDR3 bases are TGTGCCAGCAGCTTTTGGTCAGAGGGCGGCGAGCAGTACTTC.

The chain joins TRBV5-4 to TRBJ2-5; D is ambiguous. Deletions cut 4 bases from V and 5 bases from J, with 18 bases between. Germline V gene lookup returns CDR1 SGHNT and CDR2 YYREEE (reference sequence). CDR3 length: 15 amino acids. Here the CDR3 DNA reads TGTGCCAGCAGCGCTCGTCACCCAGAGGAGGAGACCCAGTACTTC. Residues: CASSARHPEEETQYF.

V and J are TRBV7-8 and TRBJ2-5; TRBD2 matches 14 bases. Matching the DNA end better, TRBJ2-7 makes the J call doubtful. This CDR3 is 16 amino acids long. Germline V gene lookup returns CDR1 SGHVS and CDR2 FQNEAQ. The CDR3 DNA follows: TGTGCCAGCAGCCCCAGGACTAGCGGGGGGTCCTACGAGCAGTACTTC. The encoded protein is CASSPRTSGGSYEQYF.

The V and J genes are TRBV6-5 and TRBJ1-5; D call uncertain. Trimming shortened V by 0 bases and J by 4 bases, and 10 bases separated the two germline ends. CDR1 is MNHEY, CDR2 SVGAGI, per germline. There are 15 residues in the CDR3. The CDR3 sequence: CASSYSRELNQPQHF. The CDR3 DNA sequence: TGTGCCAGCAGTTACTCCCGGGAGCTGAATCAGCCCCAGCATTTT.

This chain links TRBV19 with TRBJ1-5, with D possibly being TRBD1 (6 bases). The V gene's germline CDR1 is LNHDA and CDR2 SQIVND (reference sequence). CDR3 length: 13 residues. V lost 7 bases and J lost 2, with 9 bases in between. CDR3 nucleotides: TGTGCCAGTAACAGACAGGGCAATCAGCCCCAGCATTTT. Its protein is CASNRQGNQPQHF.

This chain joins TRBV29-1 and TRBJ2-1; perhaps TRBD2 as D (7 bases). V lost 4 bases and J 7 bases, leaving 11 bases between the germline ends. The CDR3 is made up of 12 amino acids. Germline CDR1 reads SQVTM; CDR2 reads ANQGSEA. The CDR3 reads CSVGKGGNEQFF. The CDR3 region has the DNA TGCAGCGTTGGAAAGGGGGGGAATGAGCAGTTCTTC.

The rearrangement links TRBV4-3 to TRBJ1-6; D may be TRBD1 (5 bases). The CDR3 consists of 16 residues. CDR1 and CDR2 from the germline V gene are LGHNA and YSLEER. V lost 0 bases to trimming and J lost 4 bases, with 10 bases between them. For the CDR3, the DNA is TGCGCCAGCAGCCAAGATTTTACAGGTTATAATTCACCCCTCCACTTT. Residues: CASSQDFTGYNSPLHF.

This clone was seen only a few times. This chain uses TRBV28 with TRBJ2-7; 10 bases line up with TRBD1. Germline V gives CDR1 MDHEN, CDR2 SYDVKM. With V trimmed by 2 bases and J by 2 bases, 15 bases remained unmatched. CDR3 length: 19 amino acids. In DNA form, the CDR3 reads TGTGCCAGCAGTTTACTTCTAGGGACAGGGGAACTCTATACCTACGAGCAGTACTTC. Translating gives CASSLLLGTGELYTYEQYF.